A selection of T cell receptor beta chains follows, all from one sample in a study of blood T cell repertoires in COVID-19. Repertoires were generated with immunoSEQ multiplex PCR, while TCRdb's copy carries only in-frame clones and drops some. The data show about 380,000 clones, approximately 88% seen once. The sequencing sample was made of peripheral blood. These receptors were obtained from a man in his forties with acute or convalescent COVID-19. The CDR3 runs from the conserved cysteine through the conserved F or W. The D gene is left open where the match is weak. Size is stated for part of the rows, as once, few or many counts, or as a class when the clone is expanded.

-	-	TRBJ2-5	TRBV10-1	TGCGCCAGCAGTGAGTCGACGAGGAGGGCGGCGGAGACCCAGTACTTC	CASSESTRRAAETQYF
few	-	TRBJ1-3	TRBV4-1	TGCGCCAGCAGCCAAGGGTACACAGGGACTACCTCTGGAAACACCATATATTTT	CASSQGYTGTTSGNTIYF
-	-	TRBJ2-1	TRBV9	TGTGCCAGCAGCGTCGGGGGTTACTATGAGCAGTTCTTC	CASSVGGYYEQFF
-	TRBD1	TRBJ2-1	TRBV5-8	TGTGCCAGCAGCTCTCGGGACAGCCCATACAATGAGCAGTTCTTC	CASSSRDSPYNEQFF
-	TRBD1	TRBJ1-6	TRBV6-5	TGTGCCAGCAAGCAGGGGGTAGGTTCACCCCTCCACTTT	CASKQGVGSPLHF
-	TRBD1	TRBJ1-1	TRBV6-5	TGTGCCAGCAGTTTCGGACAGGCGTACACTGAAGCTTTCTTT	CASSFGQAYTEAFF
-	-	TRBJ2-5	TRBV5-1	TGCGCCAGCAGCTTTCTATCCTCCGTGTACCAAGAGACCCAGTACTTC	CASSFLSSVYQETQYF
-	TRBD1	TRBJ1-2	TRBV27	TGTGCCAGCAGTCCCGGACAGGGGTATGGCTACACCTTC	CASSPGQGYGYTF
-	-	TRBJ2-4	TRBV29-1	TGCAGCGTTGAAGAGGCAGCCAAAAACATTCAGTACTTC	CSVEEAAKNIQYF
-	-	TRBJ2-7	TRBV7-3	TGTGCCAGCAGCGCTTACAACTCCTACGAGCAGTACTTC	CASSAYNSYEQYF
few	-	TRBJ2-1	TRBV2	TGTGCCAGCAGTGATCGGCGGCTGGTTTCTAATGAGCAGTTCTTC	CASSDRRLVSNEQFF
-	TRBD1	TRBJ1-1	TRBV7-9	TGTGCCAGCAGCCCCATAAGACAGGGGAAAGCTTTCTTT	CASSPIRQGKAFF
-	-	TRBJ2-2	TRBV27	TGTGCCAGCAGTTTATTCTGGGGAGTTGGCACCGGGGAGCTGTTTTTT	CASSLFWGVGTGELFF
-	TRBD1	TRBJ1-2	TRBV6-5	TGTGCCAGCAGCCTGACAGGGAAGCATGGCTACACCTTC	CASSLTGKHGYTF
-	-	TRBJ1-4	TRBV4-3	TGCGCCAGCAGCCAAAGCTTCGGGGTAAAACTGTTTTTT	CASSQSFGVKLFF
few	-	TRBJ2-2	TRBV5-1	TGCGCCAGCAGCTTGTTAAGCGTGGACACCGGGGAGCTGTTTTTT	CASSLLSVDTGELFF